The 8 T cell receptor beta chains below all came from one sample that was sequenced in a study of T cells expressing NK-cell markers. Following a re-call of the 5' RACE reads, TCRdb has one entry per CDR3 protein and lacks DNA. The ten most abundant clones cover 7.3% of a sample with about 440,000 distinct CDR3 sequences. Specimen: blood T cells: a sorted CD56 or NKG2C T cell subset, CD4+ or CD8+ T cells, or bulk PBMC T cells (not recorded which). These receptors originate from a woman between 18 and 75 years old in good health.

The chain combines TRBV12-3 or TRBV12-4 with TRBJ2-7; TCRdb calls TRBD2, which cannot be checked without DNA. CDR3 length equals 13 residues. The CDR3 sequence: CASRREGPYEQYF.

V usage is TRBV6-2 or TRBV6-3 and J usage is TRBJ2-5; lacking DNA, the TRBD1 call made by TCRdb goes unchecked. CDR1 and CDR2 (germline): MNHEY, SVGEGT. The CDR3 has 13 residues. The CDR3 loop reads CASSGQSGVTQYF.

The chain uses TRBV19 and TRBJ1-5; TCRdb's D call, TRBD1, is unchecked because there is no DNA. This CDR3 is built from 14 residues. Per germline, CDR1 LNHDA and CDR2 SQIVND (reference sequence). CDR3 protein: CASSMRGTNQPQHF.

V gene TRBV29-1 combines with J gene TRBJ2-5; TCRdb's D call, TRBD1, is unchecked because there is no DNA. Germline-derived CDR1 and CDR2 are SQVTM and ANQGSEA. The CDR3 covers 12 residues. CDR3 in amino acids: CSHTGGGGTQYF.

This chain joins TRBV28 and TRBJ2-7. The germline V gene encodes CDR1 MDHEN and CDR2 SYDVKM. The CDR3 has 12 residues. CDR3 sequence: CASSNPKGEQYF.

The J gene is TRBJ2-1, the V gene TRBV9; the TCRdb D gene call, TRBD2, has no DNA to confirm it. The CDR3 is 19 residues long. In germline, CDR1 is SGDLS, CDR2 YYNGEE. The CDR3: CASSATGTSGTYSYNEQFF.

The genes are TRBV12-3 or TRBV12-4 and TRBJ1-2; TCRdb reports TRBD1, a call that lacks DNA to check it against. The CDR3 spans 13 residues. The CDR3 reads CASSWTTAYGYTF.

The chain carries TRBV6-6 and TRBJ1-1; the D gene TCRdb calls, TRBD1, cannot be checked with no DNA. CDR3 size: 13 residues. Per the germline V gene, CDR1 is MNHNY and CDR2 is SVGAGI (reference sequence). CDR3 protein: CASSYSGQTEAFF.